A selection of T cell receptor beta chains follows, all from one sample in a study of cytomegalovirus exposure and HLA in healthy donors. TCRdb's table, derived via immunoSEQ multiplex PCR, lists solely in-frame clones and lacks some. Counted here are about 140,000 clones, approximately 86% occurring once; the ten biggest clones make up about 4.9%. The sample consisted of PBMCs. The receptors were gathered from a man younger than 30 in good health and CMV-seropositive. The CDR3 runs from the conserved cysteine through the conserved F or W. A D gene is named only where the DNA matches it firmly. The size of a clone is reported for some rows only, either as once, few or many, or as a class for expanded clones.

v_gene,abundance,d_gene,j_gene,CDR3nt,CDR3aa
TRBV19,NA,NA,TRBJ1-5,TGTGCCAGTACCATACAGGGCGATGCTAGCAATCAGCCCCAGCATTTT,CASTIQGDASNQPQHF
TRBV28,NA,NA,TRBJ2-7,TGTGCCAGCAGGGTATTGGCCGCCGAGCAGTACTTC,CASRVLAAEQYF
TRBV19,NA,TRBD2,TRBJ2-1,TGTGCCAGTAAGGCAGCGGGGAACTACAATGAGCAGTTCTTC,CASKAAGNYNEQFF
TRBV11-2,few,TRBD1,TRBJ2-7,TGTGCCAGCAGCTTAGGGGACAGGGACTACTCCGAGCAGTACTTC,CASSLGDRDYSEQYF
TRBV4-1,NA,NA,TRBJ2-7,TGCGCCAGCAGCCAACCGGGACAAGGCTCCTACGAGCAGTACTTC,CASSQPGQGSYEQYF
TRBV5-1,NA,TRBD1,TRBJ2-5,TGCGCCAGCAGCCAAGGACAGGGAGGTGCTCAAGAGACCCAGTACTTC,CASSQGQGGAQETQYF
TRBV27,NA,TRBD1,TRBJ1-1,TGTGCCAGCAGTCCTGGGACAGGCCTTGAAGCTTTCTTT,CASSPGTGLEAFF
TRBV6-1,NA,NA,TRBJ2-1,TGTGCCAGCAGTGTCGGCGGGTTAACCTACAATGAGCAGTTCTTC,CASSVGGLTYNEQFF
TRBV4-1,NA,NA,TRBJ1-3,TGCGCCAGCAGCCCATACGACGGACAGCGAAACACCATATATTTT,CASSPYDGQRNTIYF
TRBV7-9,few,NA,TRBJ2-7,TGTGCCAGCAGCCCGAGGACAGACATGGCAAAGGAGCAGTACTTC,CASSPRTDMAKEQYF
TRBV5-1,NA,TRBD1,TRBJ1-4,TGCGCCAGCAGCGCGGGAACAGGGGCTAATGAAAAACTGTTTTTT,CASSAGTGANEKLFF
TRBV7-8,NA,NA,TRBJ1-5,TGTGCCAGCAGCCCATCAGCGAATCAGCCCCAGCATTTT,CASSPSANQPQHF
TRBV7-9,NA,TRBD2,TRBJ2-7,TGTGCCAGCAGCTTAGAGGGGGGACTAGCGGGAAGCGAGCAGTACTTC,CASSLEGGLAGSEQYF
TRBV6-1,NA,NA,TRBJ2-6,TGTGCCAGCAGTCTTACAGGGATTGGGGCCAACGTCCTGACTTTC,CASSLTGIGANVLTF
TRBV11-2,NA,NA,TRBJ2-7,TGTGCCAGCAGCCCCACCAGGACTGGATACTACGAGCAGTACTTC,CASSPTRTGYYEQYF
TRBV6-1,NA,NA,TRBJ2-2,TGTGCCACCTCAACCCGGGCCGGGGAGCTGTTTTTT,CATSTRAGELFF
TRBV5-1,NA,NA,TRBJ1-2,TGCGCCAGCAGCCCGGACAGCCAAGGGGGTTATGGCTACACCTTC,CASSPDSQGGYGYTF
TRBV27,once,NA,TRBJ1-2,TGTGCCAGCAGGGGGGGGAGTAACTATGGCTACACCTTC,CASRGGSNYGYTF
TRBV5-4,NA,NA,TRBJ1-3,TGTGCCAGCAGCTTATCAGGGGTCTCTGGAAACACCATATATTTT,CASSLSGVSGNTIYF
TRBV7-8,NA,NA,TRBJ2-7,TGTGCCAGCAGCTTACTCGACAGGATCGAGCAGTACTTC,CASSLLDRIEQYF
TRBV30,NA,NA,TRBJ2-3,TGTGCCTGGGGCGAAGGGGCAGATACGCAGTATTTT,CAWGEGADTQYF
TRBV7-9,NA,NA,TRBJ1-1,TGTGCCAGCAGCTTAGAGGGGTTCACTGAAGCTTTCTTT,CASSLEGFTEAFF
TRBV2,NA,NA,TRBJ2-5,TGTGCCAGCAGTCAGGGTTATCTAAGTTACCAAGAGACCCAGTACTTC,CASSQGYLSYQETQYF
TRBV9,NA,NA,TRBJ2-1,TGTGCCAGCAGCGCCTCCGGGACTTCCTACAATGAGCAGTTCTTC,CASSASGTSYNEQFF
TRBV15,NA,NA,TRBJ2-7,TGTGCCACCAGCAACCCCCCCAGCTACGAGCAGTACTTC,CATSNPPSYEQYF
TRBV30,NA,TRBD2,TRBJ2-2,TGTGCCTGGAGTGGACTAGCGGGGGTCCACACCGGGGAGCTGTTTTTT,CAWSGLAGVHTGELFF
TRBV5-1,NA,TRBD1,TRBJ2-7,TGCGCCAGCAGCCCCGGGGGGACAGGGGCCTACGAGCAGTACTTC,CASSPGGTGAYEQYF
TRBV5-8,NA,TRBD1,TRBJ1-1,TGTGCCAGCAGCTCTCGGGACAGGGGCTTGGGCACTGAAGCTTTCTTT,CASSSRDRGLGTEAFF
TRBV7-3,NA,TRBD2,TRBJ2-1,TGTGCCAGCAGCCCCCACGCTGCTAGCGGGGGATACAATGAGCAGTTCTTC,CASSPHAASGGYNEQFF
TRBV6-6,NA,NA,TRBJ1-3,TGTGCCAGCAGTTACACTGACACTGGAAACACCATATATTTT,CASSYTDTGNTIYF
TRBV13,once,NA,TRBJ1-1,TGTGCCAGCAGCTTAGGACAAAACACTGAAGCTTTCTTT,CASSLGQNTEAFF
TRBV5-1,NA,TRBD1,TRBJ1-1,TGCGCCAGCAGCACGGACAGGGGAGGGGTTGCTGAAGCTTTCTTT,CASSTDRGGVAEAFF